The present T cell receptor beta chain was sequenced within a study of identical twins. This clonotype has at least ten counts. TCRdb called the 5' RACE reads again in MiXCR, with one record for every CDR3 protein. The repertoire holds roughly 500,000 distinct CDR3 sequences, with roughly a fifth as singletons. The CDR3 sequence is 16 residues long. CDR1 SQVTM and CDR2 ANQGSEA come from the germline V gene. V shed 5 bases and J shed 9 bases, with 26 bases lying between them. The sample was also linked to a second study, of T cells expressing NK-cell markers. This second report adds: The share of CD8+ T cells held by dominant NKG2C+ clonotypes was about 1.0-7.5% in 5 or 6 donors.

The chain uses TRBV29-1 and TRBJ2-1; D is undetermined. The sample taken for sequencing was CD4+ T cells sorted from blood. This TCR was sampled from a woman in her late teens or twenties in good health. The CDR3 region has the DNA TGCAGCGTTTTAAAGGGTTTAAGAACCCTCGGCCGTGAGCAGTTCTTC. Encoded protein: CSVLKGLRTLGREQFF.